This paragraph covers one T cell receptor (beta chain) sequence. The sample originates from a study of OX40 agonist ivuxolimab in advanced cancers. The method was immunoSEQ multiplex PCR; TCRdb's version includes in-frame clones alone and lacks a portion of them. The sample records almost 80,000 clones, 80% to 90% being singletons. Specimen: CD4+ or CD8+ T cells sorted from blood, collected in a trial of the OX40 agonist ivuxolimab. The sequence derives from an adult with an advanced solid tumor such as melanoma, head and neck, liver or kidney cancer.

The CDR3 is CASSEQGAKNIQYF. The CDR3 nucleotides are TGTGCCAGCAGTGAACAGGGGGCCAAAAACATTCAGTACTTC. The chain links TRBV27 to TRBJ2-4; TRBD1 matches 7 bases. CDR3 length equals 14 residues. J lost 1 base, V lost 5 bases, and 2 bases had no gene match. Germline CDR1 reads MNHEY; CDR2 reads SMNVEV (reference sequence).